A selection of T cell receptor beta chains follows, all from one sample in a study of neurological immune-mediated disorders. TCRdb analysed the 5' RACE reads with MiXCR anew, one entry per CDR3 protein. Of roughly 74,000 distinct CDR3 sequences listed, approximately 5.2% are singletons. Sequencing was carried out using PBMCs. The receptors were sampled from a man aged 18 to 29 with multiple sclerosis. Each CDR3 is given with its conserved first and last residue. Each record gives: V gene, J gene, CDR3 protein.

v_call: TRBV9; j_call: TRBJ2-1; cdr3_aa: CASSVWDLDEQFF
v_call: TRBV28; j_call: TRBJ1-2; cdr3_aa: CASVPVTNAANYGYTF
v_call: TRBV27; j_call: TRBJ2-7; cdr3_aa: CASSSRGTQPKEQYF
v_call: TRBV18; j_call: TRBJ2-3; cdr3_aa: CASSLIARDTDTQYF
v_call: TRBV20-1; j_call: TRBJ2-7; cdr3_aa: CSASRLAVSYEQYF
v_call: TRBV5-6; j_call: TRBJ1-5; cdr3_aa: CASSSTGGNQPQNF
v_call: TRBV6-6; j_call: TRBJ2-1; cdr3_aa: CASSYRGSSYNEQFF
v_call: TRBV5-1; j_call: TRBJ2-7; cdr3_aa: CASSPVFDSLSYEQYF
v_call: TRBV7-2; j_call: TRBJ1-6; cdr3_aa: CASSRFEGSPLNF
v_call: TRBV20-1; j_call: TRBJ1-5; cdr3_aa: CSARRPGGAGQPQHF
v_call: TRBV6-2/TRBV6-3; j_call: TRBJ1-3; cdr3_aa: CASIIGRNSGNTIYF
v_call: TRBV20-1; j_call: TRBJ2-5; cdr3_aa: CSAREGGEETQYF
v_call: TRBV20-1; j_call: TRBJ2-7; cdr3_aa: CSAAGTGTWEQYF
v_call: TRBV5-1; j_call: TRBJ1-2; cdr3_aa: CASSLGDANYGYTF
v_call: TRBV20-1; j_call: TRBJ2-1; cdr3_aa: CSAKKGYNEQFF
v_call: TRBV20-1; j_call: TRBJ1-2; cdr3_aa: CSGTQGQGGYTF
v_call: TRBV29-1; j_call: TRBJ2-7; cdr3_aa: CSAREGGSYEQYF
v_call: TRBV20-1; j_call: TRBJ2-1; cdr3_aa: CSARDLARLSEQLF
v_call: TRBV6-4; j_call: TRBJ2-1; cdr3_aa: CASGSGGAYNEQFF
v_call: TRBV5-1; j_call: TRBJ1-1; cdr3_aa: CASSLGVGTEAFF
v_call: TRBV5-5; j_call: TRBJ2-1; cdr3_aa: CASSWVDEQFF
v_call: TRBV20-1; j_call: TRBJ1-5; cdr3_aa: CSALRTGGHQPQHF
v_call: TRBV7-8; j_call: TRBJ2-6; cdr3_aa: CASSFLRQGAPGANVLTF
v_call: TRBV6-1; j_call: TRBJ2-6; cdr3_aa: CASSLQGAGANVLTF
v_call: TRBV5-1; j_call: TRBJ1-1; cdr3_aa: CASSLTLRDISEAFF
v_call: TRBV7-8; j_call: TRBJ1-5; cdr3_aa: CASSLIPGQGSNQPQNF
v_call: TRBV20-1; j_call: TRBJ1-5; cdr3_aa: CSARALKQGVGQPQHF
v_call: TRBV6-6; j_call: TRBJ1-2; cdr3_aa: CASMTGARGYTF
v_call: TRBV20-1; j_call: TRBJ2-7; cdr3_aa: CSARGPSGMEQYF
v_call: TRBV5-1; j_call: TRBJ2-1; cdr3_aa: CASSLVWGGYNEQFF
v_call: TRBV5-1; j_call: TRBJ1-1; cdr3_aa: CASSLATGSVGRAFF
v_call: TRBV7-2; j_call: TRBJ2-7; cdr3_aa: CASSLDRREQYF
v_call: TRBV7-9; j_call: TRBJ1-5; cdr3_aa: CASSPDRGLNQPQHF
v_call: TRBV29-1; j_call: TRBJ2-5; cdr3_aa: CSGGTSGETQYF
v_call: TRBV4-3; j_call: TRBJ2-6; cdr3_aa: CASSPVGLSGANVLTF
v_call: TRBV12-3/TRBV12-4; j_call: TRBJ1-4; cdr3_aa: CASWTTGASEKLFF
v_call: TRBV7-8; j_call: TRBJ1-3; cdr3_aa: CASSLAGGLYGNTIYF
v_call: TRBV7-3; j_call: TRBJ2-2; cdr3_aa: CASGRGGNTGELFF
v_call: TRBV6-2/TRBV6-3; j_call: TRBJ2-2; cdr3_aa: CASTTSGRARRELFF
v_call: TRBV5-1; j_call: TRBJ2-4; cdr3_aa: CASSIGTGHKNIQYF
v_call: TRBV6-2/TRBV6-3; j_call: TRBJ2-5; cdr3_aa: CASSSQTGETQYF
v_call: TRBV2; j_call: TRBJ2-1; cdr3_aa: CASSVPQGSYNEQFF
v_call: TRBV11-2; j_call: TRBJ1-4; cdr3_aa: CASSSRDGSSEKLFF
v_call: TRBV27; j_call: TRBJ2-7; cdr3_aa: CASSWGGTPDRGQYF
v_call: TRBV7-8; j_call: TRBJ1-5; cdr3_aa: CASSAGDRVNNQPQNF
v_call: TRBV27; j_call: TRBJ2-1; cdr3_aa: CASSPPPASLSYNEQFF
v_call: TRBV6-1; j_call: TRBJ1-5; cdr3_aa: CASGGDYSNQPQHF
v_call: TRBV10-3; j_call: TRBJ1-2; cdr3_aa: CAISESVGTGTF
v_call: TRBV3-1; j_call: TRBJ2-3; cdr3_aa: CASSQEGLAGQYF
v_call: TRBV28; j_call: TRBJ1-5; cdr3_aa: CASSTGGTNQPQHF
v_call: TRBV20-1; j_call: TRBJ2-3; cdr3_aa: CSARDGDSTDTQYF
v_call: TRBV28; j_call: TRBJ2-7; cdr3_aa: CASSFGGGPGVNF
v_call: TRBV20-1; j_call: TRBJ1-2; cdr3_aa: CSATLRGQSNYGYTF
v_call: TRBV27; j_call: TRBJ2-1; cdr3_aa: CASSSGTEPYNEQFF
v_call: TRBV5-1; j_call: TRBJ2-7; cdr3_aa: CASSLSISGTATYEQYF
v_call: TRBV29-1; j_call: TRBJ2-5; cdr3_aa: CSVEKGNQETQYF
v_call: TRBV5-5; j_call: TRBJ1-1; cdr3_aa: CASSQGRNTEAFF
v_call: TRBV12-3/TRBV12-4; j_call: TRBJ2-1; cdr3_aa: CASSSGGNEQFF
v_call: TRBV5-1; j_call: TRBJ1-1; cdr3_aa: CASSLVQGATEAFF